This T cell receptor beta chain was obtained from a study of blood T cell repertoires in COVID-19. Study context: Samples of COVID-19 (acute and convalescent) were obtained from the United States, Italy and Spain.

The protocol was immunoSEQ multiplex PCR, while the TCRdb copy is restricted to in-frame clones and leaves out a portion. Seen here are about 350,000 clones, about 90% observed once, and the top ten hold approximately 0.93%. Living in under 30 US areas, the participants were between 18 and 89 years of age. Participant-given clinical history determined each cohort assignment. Recovered Cohort 3 donors showed two negative PCRs, clearance, or symptom resolution. The CDR3 runs 14 residues. Germline CDR1 and CDR2: GTSNPN and SVGIG (reference sequence). Unmatched junction bases numbered 2, after V lost 3 bases and J lost 3 bases.

The gene calls are TRBV30 and TRBJ1-3; 10 bases fit TRBD1. This sequence was found in a woman aged 30 to 39 who had recovered from COVID-19. The material sequenced was PBMCs or T cells enriched from blood (not recorded which). CDR3 in amino acids: CAWRDRGDGNTIYF. The CDR3 nucleotides are TGTGCCTGGAGGGACAGGGGGGATGGAAACACCATATATTTT. The full variable domain, rest sourced from reference TRBV30 and TRBJ1-3, is SQTIHQWPATLVQPVGSPLSLECTVEGTSNPNLYWYRQAAGRGLQLLFYSVGIGQISSEVPQNLSASRPQDRQFILSSKKLLLSDSGFYLCAWRDRGDGNTIYFGEGSWLTVV.